This T cell receptor beta chain was obtained from a study of T cell changes during pregnancy in multiple sclerosis. This CDR3 region has 14 residues. V gave up 0 bases and J gave up 2 bases, with 10 bases separating them. CDR1 is GTSNPN and CDR2 is SVGIG in the germline V gene (reference sequence). Here immunoSEQ multiplex PCR was the method, and the copy in TCRdb shows in-frame clones only, minus some. The sample contains around 78,000 clones, 90% to 95% of which appear only once. Here the sequenced sample was peripheral blood, taken in the third trimester of pregnancy. This rearrangement joins TRBV30 to TRBJ1-2; D gene uncertain. This TCR was sampled from a female donor in good health, enrolled as a control in a pregnancy study. The CDR3 sequence: CAWSVLGRNYGYTF. The CDR3 nucleotides read TGTGCCTGGAGTGTTTTGGGCAGGAACTATGGCTACACCTTC.